Each of the 27 T cell receptor beta chains below was sequenced from the same sample in a study of blood T cell repertoires in COVID-19. Produced via immunoSEQ multiplex PCR; TCRdb's table is partial and in-frame only. Here the sample spans around 250,000 clones, more than 65% being singletons. Sequenced material: peripheral blood. The receptors were sampled from a young woman with acute or convalescent COVID-19.

The chain carries TRBV10-3 and TRBJ2-6; 10 bases line up with TRBD2. Losses at the gene ends were 0 bases for V and 0 bases for J; bases not matched to a gene: 5. The CDR3 consists of 19 residues. Germline V lookup: CDR1 ENHRY, CDR2 SYGVKD. The CDR3 spells CAISESLGTSASGANVLTF. CDR3 coding DNA: TGTGCCATCAGTGAGTCGCTCGGGACTAGCGCCTCTGGGGCCAACGTCCTGACTTTC.

The V and J genes are TRBV4-1 and TRBJ2-7, with D perhaps matching TRBD1 (6 bases). In germline, CDR1 is MGHRA, CDR2 YSYEKL. Trimming removed 6 bases from V and 3 bases from J, with 12 bases in between. The CDR3 has 13 residues. CDR3 sequence: CASSQGLVYEQYF. The DNA of the CDR3 is TGCGCCAGCAGTCAGGGGCTAGTCTACGAGCAGTACTTC.

This chain links TRBV28 with TRBJ1-1; the match to TRBD1 covers 11 bases. Germline assignment: CDR1 MDHEN and CDR2 SYDVKM. With 4 bases clipped from V and 5 bases from J, the junction kept 6 bases outside the gene matches. This CDR3 has 15 amino acids. The CDR3: CASSSRDRGSTEAFF. The DNA of the CDR3 is TGTGCCAGCAGTTCAAGGGACAGGGGGTCAACTGAAGCTTTCTTT.

The chain combines TRBV20-1 with TRBJ2-7, with 7 positions matching TRBD1. CDR3 length: 14 residues. From germline, CDR1 is DFQATT and CDR2 SNEGSKA (reference sequence). The V gene end was trimmed by 3 bases and the J gene end by 4 bases; junction bases not matched to a gene: 9. In DNA, the CDR3 is TGCAGTGCTAGTGCGGTGACAGGGTTGTACGAGCAGTACTTC. Residues: CSASAVTGLYEQYF.

The J gene is TRBJ2-1, the V gene TRBV7-2; 8 bases align to TRBD1. The V gene's germline CDR1 is SGHTA and CDR2 FQGNSA. J gave up 4 bases and V 1 base, and 3 bases lay outside the gene matches. The CDR3 totals 15 residues. The CDR3 nucleotides read TGTGCCAGCAGCTTAGGGACAGGGCATTACAATGAGCAGTTCTTC. Residues: CASSLGTGHYNEQFF.

The chain links TRBV11-2 to TRBJ2-7, with TRBD1 identical over 8 bases. The germline CDR1 and CDR2 sequences are SGHAT and FQNNGV. J was trimmed by 1 base and V by 4 bases; bases with no gene match: 3. This CDR3 has 14 amino acids. The CDR3 DNA reads as TGTGCCAGCAGCTCGACAGGGGTTTCCTACGAGCAGTACTTC. As protein: CASSSTGVSYEQYF.

This sequence joins TRBV12-5 and TRBJ2-6; 10 bases fit TRBD1. Germline V gives CDR1 LGHNT, CDR2 FRNRAP. The J segment lost 2 bases and the V segment lost 8 bases, leaving 15 bases of the junction unmatched. The CDR3 extends over 19 amino acids. CDR3 loop: CASTLNPGQGIPGANVLTF. The CDR3 DNA sequence: TGTGCTAGTACCCTCAATCCGGGACAGGGGATCCCTGGGGCCAACGTCCTGACTTTC.

This clone was detected only a few times. V usage is TRBV29-1 and J usage is TRBJ2-2; 10 bases align to TRBD2. The CDR3 is made up of 15 amino acids. V was clipped by 6 bases and J by 5 bases; unmatched bases: 9. Germline V gene data show CDR1 as SQVTM and CDR2 as ANQGSEA. The CDR3 loop reads CSVPRTSGDTGELFF. In nucleotides, the CDR3 is TGCAGCGTACCTAGGACTAGCGGAGATACCGGGGAGCTGTTTTTT.

The chain carries TRBV6-5 and TRBJ2-7, with D tentatively TRBD1 (9 bases). This CDR3 has 16 residues. Per the germline V gene, CDR1 is MNHEY and CDR2 is SVGAGI. Trimming removed 4 bases from V and 0 bases from J, with 16 bases in between. The CDR3 region has the DNA TGTGCCAGCAGTTTTAGCGGGACAGGGAGCTCCTACGAGCAGTACTTC. As protein: CASSFSGTGSSYEQYF.

V gene TRBV7-9 combines with J gene TRBJ2-3; 12 bases map to TRBD2. The CDR3 sequence is 17 residues long. Trimming removed 5 bases from V and 4 bases from J; junction bases left unmatched: 10. The V gene's germline CDR1 is SEHNR and CDR2 FQNEAQ (reference sequence). The CDR3 sequence is CASSPHGLAGRADTQYF. The CDR3 region has the DNA TGTGCCAGCAGCCCACACGGACTAGCGGGACGCGCAGATACGCAGTATTTT.

In its sample, this clone was seen once. V gene TRBV7-2 combines with J gene TRBJ2-7, with D possibly TRBD2 on 5 matching bases. V lost 1 base, J lost 5 bases, and 9 bases lay in between. CDR3 size: 13 residues. CDR1 is SGHTA and CDR2 is FQGNSA in the germline V gene. This chain's CDR3 is CASSLGLGDEQYF. CDR3 sequence (DNA): TGTGCCAGCAGCTTAGGTCTGGGAGACGAGCAGTACTTC. The entire variable domain, with the rest obtained from reference TRBV7-2 and TRBJ2-7, is as follows: GAGVSQSPSNKVTEKGKDVELRCDPISGHTALYWYRQSLGQGLEFLIYFQGNSAPDKSGLPSDRFSAERTGGSVSTLTIQRTQQEDSAVYLCASSLGLGDEQYFGPGTRLTVT.

This rearrangement joins TRBV19 to TRBJ1-5; 7 nucleotides align to TRBD1. The CDR3 has 16 residues. CDR1 is LNHDA and CDR2 is SQIVND in the germline V gene (reference sequence). Trimming took 3 bases from V and 4 from J; bases not matched to a gene: 9. CDR3 nucleotide sequence: TGTGCCAGTAGTATCCACGGACAGGCGATAAATCAGCCCCAGCATTTT. It is translated as CASSIHGQAINQPQHF. Supplemented by reference TRBV19 and TRBJ1-5, the full variable domain reads DGGITQSPKYLFRKEGQNVTLSCEQNLNHDAMYWYRQDPGQGLRLIYYSQIVNDFQKGDIAEGYSVSREKKESFPLTVTSAQKNPTAFYLCASSIHGQAINQPQHFGDGTRLSIL.

The chain uses TRBV27 and TRBJ1-6; D is possibly TRBD1 (5 bases). The CDR3 totals 16 residues. The germline CDR1 and CDR2 sequences are MNHEY and SMNVEV (reference sequence). V was shortened by 2 bases and J by 3 bases, with 11 bases between the two germline ends. Written as DNA, the CDR3 is TGTGCCAGCAGTTTAGTGTCCCAGGGCTATAATTCACCCCTCCACTTT. Translating gives CASSLVSQGYNSPLHF.

DNA for the CDR3: TGTGCCAGTAGTATATTCCCTAGCGGGAGATACAATGAGCAGTTCTTC. It codes for CASSIFPSGRYNEQFF. J is TRBJ2-1 and V is TRBV19; 10 nucleotides match TRBD2. The CDR3 extends over 16 amino acids. After removal of 2 bases from V and 4 bases from J, the junction contained 5 bases not matched to a gene. Per the germline V gene, CDR1 is LNHDA and CDR2 is SQIVND (reference sequence). The full variable domain, in which reference TRBV19 and TRBJ2-1 provide the parts outside the CDR3, is DGGITQSPKYLFRKEGQNVTLSCEQNLNHDAMYWYRQDPGQGLRLIYYSQIVNDFQKGDIAEGYSVSREKKESFPLTVTSAQKNPTAFYLCASSIFPSGRYNEQFFGPGTRLTVL.

This clone has more than one count but fewer than ten. The chain joins TRBV27 to TRBJ2-3; 8 bases fit TRBD1. The CDR3 is made up of 17 amino acids. Germline-derived CDR1 and CDR2 are MNHEY and SMNVEV (reference sequence). V shed 6 bases and J 0 bases; nucleotides not matched to a gene: 11. The CDR3 DNA reads as TGTGCCAGCAGCCCGACTGGGACAGGATTAAGCACAGATACGCAGTATTTT. Its protein product is CASSPTGTGLSTDTQYF.

In DNA, the CDR3 is TGTGCCAGCAGCCCCAAAAGGACTGCAACTAATGAAAAACTGTTTTTT. This gives the protein CASSPKRTATNEKLFF. This sequence joins TRBV4-2 and TRBJ1-4, with unresolved D. Looked up from germline, CDR1 is LGHNA and CDR2 is YNFKEQ. The ends were cut back, 4 bases at V and 0 bases at J, with 12 bases in the middle. The CDR3 consists of 16 residues.

The chain uses TRBV9 and TRBJ2-7, with D possibly matching TRBD2 (6 bases). The CDR3 is 16 residues long. Trimming pared 4 bases from V and 2 bases from J, leaving 19 bases between. From germline, CDR1 is SGDLS and CDR2 YYNGEE. The CDR3 DNA sequence: TGTGCCAGCAGCCCCGGACCCCGGGGGAGTGCCTACGAGCAGTACTTC. Its protein is CASSPGPRGSAYEQYF.

This clone occurred a few times. The chain has TRBV30 and TRBJ1-5, with D maybe TRBD1 (6 bases). The ends were cut back, 5 bases at V and 4 bases at J, with 12 bases in the middle. Germline CDR1 is GTSNPN and CDR2 is SVGIG (reference sequence). This CDR3 comprises 13 residues. CDR3 in DNA: TGTGCCTGGGCCCGACAGGAAAATCAGCCCCAGCATTTT. Residues: CAWARQENQPQHF.

The V gene is TRBV18, the J gene TRBJ2-7; D is perhaps TRBD1 (5 bases). The V end was cut by 1 base, the J end by 0 bases, with 10 bases between. The V gene's germline CDR1 is KGHSH and CDR2 LQKENI. The CDR3 spans 15 residues. The CDR3 sequence is CASSPRGMSSYEQYF. CDR3 in DNA: TGTGCCAGCTCACCACGGGGCATGTCCTCCTACGAGCAGTACTTC. Filled out from reference TRBV18 and TRBJ2-7, the complete variable domain reads NAGVMQNPRHLVRRRGQEARLRCSPMKGHSHVYWYRQLPEEGLKFMVYLQKENIIDESGMPKERFSAEFPKEGPSILRIQQVVRGDSAAYFCASSPRGMSSYEQYFGPGTRLTVT.

The rearrangement uses TRBV21-1 and TRBJ2-5; no check of the table's D call, TRBD2, against the DNA was made. TRBV21-1 is noted as a pseudogene. The CDR3 runs to 16 residues. CDR3 sequence: CASSNLTRWRRETQYF. The CDR3 DNA reads TGTGCCAGCAGCAATTTAACTAGATGGAGGAGAGAGACCCAGTACTTC.

This clone was counted a few times. The chain is built from TRBV19 and TRBJ1-2; unclear D gene. The CDR3 has 16 residues. V was cut by 5 bases and J by 5 bases, with 21 bases left in between. CDR1 is LNHDA and CDR2 is SQIVND in the germline V gene (reference sequence). CDR3 protein: CASSSHLVNSSYGYTF. DNA for the CDR3: TGTGCCAGTAGTTCCCACCTAGTCAATAGTAGTTATGGCTACACCTTC.

The chain employs TRBV15 and TRBJ2-6; D is unclear. Germline V gene sequence: CDR1 LNHNV, CDR2 YYDKDF (reference sequence). The CDR3 spans 15 residues. V gave up 5 bases and J gave up 0 bases, with 8 bases separating them. The CDR3 reads CATSLEPSGANVLTF. As DNA, the CDR3 is TGTGCCACCAGCCTGGAGCCCTCTGGGGCCAACGTCCTGACTTTC.

To note about this clone: The junction departs from the called germline gene at one end, perhaps through a read error. The chain has TRBV7-7 and TRBJ2-5, with D perhaps TRBD2 (6 bases). This CDR3 has 12 residues. Germline V gene lookup returns CDR1 SSHAT and CDR2 FNYEAQ (reference sequence). The CDR3 DNA follows: TGTGCTAGCAGACGACTAGAAGAGACCCAGTACTTC. Its translation is CASRRLEETQYF.

This sequence joins TRBV7-9 and TRBJ2-1; 10 nucleotides line up with TRBD2. Germline trimming cut 4 bases from V and 1 base from J; bases unmatched to any gene: 10. Germline V gene sequence: CDR1 SEHNR, CDR2 FQNEAQ (reference sequence). CDR3 size: 18 residues. This CDR3 reads CASSYLAGAAGSYNEQFF. In nucleotides, the CDR3 is TGTGCCAGCAGCTATCTAGCGGGAGCGGCCGGTTCCTACAATGAGCAGTTCTTC.

The genes are TRBV7-2 and TRBJ1-1, with 9 bases aligning to TRBD1. This CDR3 contains 14 residues. From germline, CDR1 is SGHTA and CDR2 FQGNSA. J lost 3 bases, V lost 5 bases, and 4 bases had no gene match. The CDR3, as DNA: TGTGCCAGCAGCCTCGACAGGGGGTACACTGAAGCTTTCTTT. Protein sequence: CASSLDRGYTEAFF.

The chain uses TRBV25-1 and TRBJ2-7, with D possibly TRBD1 on 6 matching bases. Trimming pared 1 base from V and 1 base from J, leaving 11 bases between. The CDR3 has 15 amino acids. Per germline, CDR1 MGHDK and CDR2 SYGVNS. CDR3 region: CASSESAGESYEQYF. CDR3 in DNA: TGTGCCAGCAGTGAATCGGCAGGGGAATCCTACGAGCAGTACTTC.

The chain joins TRBV7-8 to TRBJ2-7; 8 positions agree with TRBD2. J was trimmed by 2 bases and V by 1 base; bases with no gene match: 22. The CDR3 is 21 residues long. Germline CDR1 and CDR2: SGHVS and FQNEAQ. CDR3 protein: CASSLVGVGGRRREDTYEQYF. CDR3 nucleotide sequence: TGTGCCAGCAGCTTAGTAGGCGTCGGGGGGCGCCGGCGGGAGGATACCTACGAGCAGTACTTC.